The rows below give T cell receptor beta chains drawn from one sample of a study of blood T cell repertoires in COVID-19. Assay used: immunoSEQ multiplex PCR; TCRdb lists only in-frame clones, some missing. Of more than 110,000 clones in the sample, approximately 90% were seen once. Specimen: PBMCs or T cells enriched from blood (not recorded which). These receptors originate from a man aged 45-60 years who had recovered from COVID-19. Each CDR3 is given with its conserved first and last residue. Not every row has a clone size; where given, it reads once, few, many or a size class.

V gene	clone size	J gene	CDR3 protein
TRBV19	NA	TRBJ2-4	CASSTAGVAKNIQYF
TRBV11-2	NA	TRBJ1-2	CASSPDRGHGYTF
TRBV6-5	NA	TRBJ1-2	CASSYAPLTGYYGYTF
TRBV7-2	NA	TRBJ2-1	CASSPQLAGGYNEQFF
TRBV7-9	NA	TRBJ1-1	CASSLASQGEAFF
TRBV6-5	NA	TRBJ1-5	CASRLGGDPFQPQHF
TRBV10-3	few	TRBJ1-1	CAISEGLINTEAFF
TRBV9	once	TRBJ1-5	CASSVSTGNQPQHF
TRBV29-1	NA	TRBJ1-2	CSVDDPGSRYGYTF
TRBV6-2/TRBV6-3	NA	TRBJ2-1	CASSYEADLVYNEQFF
TRBV6-5	once	TRBJ2-7	CASSPARTGIHEQYF
TRBV6-5	NA	TRBJ2-3	CASRPGTGGGDTQYF
TRBV27	NA	TRBJ1-2	CASSQISGTGAYGYTF
TRBV18	NA	TRBJ2-5	CASSPSEGAFGETQYF
TRBV7-3	NA	TRBJ2-5	CASSLRGGQGYQETQYF
TRBV12-3/TRBV12-4	NA	TRBJ2-1	CASSLAGGNEQFF
TRBV7-3	NA	TRBJ1-3	CASSLTGSSGNTIYF
TRBV2	once	TRBJ1-2	CASSPTGGETNYGYTF
TRBV7-2	once	TRBJ2-6	CASSRTGGSGANVLTF
TRBV27	NA	TRBJ1-1	CASTVVAGNTEAFF
TRBV27	once	TRBJ2-6	CASRTISGANVLTF
TRBV7-3	NA	TRBJ2-6	CASSLSQSGANVLTF
TRBV7-2	NA	TRBJ1-5	CASSPTSQNGVQPQHF
TRBV5-1	NA	TRBJ1-5	CASSPGTGPNQPQHF
TRBV7-9	few	TRBJ1-1	CASSLDRNTEAFF
TRBV4-1	once	TRBJ2-5	CASSQGRAGTETQYF
TRBV18	few	TRBJ1-3	CASSVSAESSGNTIYF
TRBV7-2	once	TRBJ1-3	CASSPGHRDGNTIYF
TRBV6-2/TRBV6-3	NA	TRBJ2-7	CASSWPSGPGDKSFRYEQYF
TRBV6-5	NA	TRBJ1-5	CASRKAGTVNQPQHF
TRBV6-5	NA	TRBJ2-2	CASSSQGATTGELFF
TRBV27	NA	TRBJ2-3	CASSLHGGKPYTDTQYF
TRBV7-9	NA	TRBJ2-2	CASIGVAGLSGELFF
TRBV6-5	NA	TRBJ1-6	CASVLEGNSPLHF
TRBV5-4	NA	TRBJ2-5	CASSHIPRGDQETQYF
TRBV18	NA	TRBJ1-2	CASSAGQRDYGYTF
TRBV6-1	NA	TRBJ2-7	CASSEGPSSYEQYF
TRBV5-1	NA	TRBJ1-1	CASSFPGQGEAFF
TRBV7-6	NA	TRBJ2-1	CASSARYRERGYNEQFF
TRBV4-3	few	TRBJ1-2	CASSPQGFSAYGYTF
TRBV4-3	NA	TRBJ1-1	CASSQGQLNTEAFF